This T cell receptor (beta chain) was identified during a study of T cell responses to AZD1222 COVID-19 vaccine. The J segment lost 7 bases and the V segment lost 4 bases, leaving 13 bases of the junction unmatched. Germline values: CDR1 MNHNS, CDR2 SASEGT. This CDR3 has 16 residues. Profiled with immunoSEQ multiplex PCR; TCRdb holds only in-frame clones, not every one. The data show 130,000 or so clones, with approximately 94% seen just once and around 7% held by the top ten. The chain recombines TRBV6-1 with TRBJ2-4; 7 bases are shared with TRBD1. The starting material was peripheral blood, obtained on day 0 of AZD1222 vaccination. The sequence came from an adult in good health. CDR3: CASSGQGNTAANIQYF. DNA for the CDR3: TGTGCCAGCAGTGGACAGGGTAACACGGCGGCGAACATTCAGTACTTC.